This T cell receptor beta chain came from a study of T-cell reconstitution after alpha-beta-depleted transplantation in children. V was shortened by 5 bases and J by 8 bases, with 18 bases between the two germline ends. Per germline, CDR1 DFQATT and CDR2 SNEGSKA (reference sequence). This CDR3 has 14 amino acids. The TCRbeta library incorporated unique molecular identifiers. Each CDR3 protein is one row after TCRdb ran MiXCR on the PCR reads. The data show about 580,000 distinct CDR3 sequences, roughly 24% seen once. This clonotype was picked up a small number of times. This chain connects TRBV20-1 to TRBJ1-4; tentatively, D is TRBD1 (6 bases). The TCR originated in a boy under three years old who had a stem cell transplant for acute myeloid leukemia, so the T cells may come from the graft donor. The input for sequencing was PBMCs, mostly from graft donor cells, taken 360 days after TCRalphabeta/CD19-depleted stem cell transplant. CDR3 residues: CSAADRRAFEKLFF. CDR3 bases: TGCAGTGCTGCCGACAGGCGGGCCTTCGAAAAACTGTTTTTT.